These 10 T cell receptor beta chains came from one sample sequenced in a study of cytomegalovirus exposure and HLA in healthy donors. With 60 Vbeta and 13 Jbeta primers, the PCR was carried out. Some clones are missing from TCRdb's copy, which holds only in-frame ones; the method was immunoSEQ multiplex PCR. Of tens of thousands of clones listed, around 75% were seen once; the top ten hold 7.4%. Material: PBMCs. These TCRs come from a woman in her 30s in good health and CMV-seropositive.

This clone was recorded a few times. J is TRBJ2-7 and V is TRBV6-5; TRBD1 agrees at 8 bases. The CDR3 loop spans 13 amino acids. Germline loops: CDR1 MNHEY, CDR2 SVGAGI. V lost 7 bases and J lost 4; bases outside the gene matches: 6. The CDR3 DNA sequence: TGTGCCAGCAAAGCAGGGGGCGGGTACGAGCAGTACTTC. Protein product: CASKAGGGYEQYF.

With respect to this clone: The junction departs from germline at one end; a sequencing error may be responsible. CDR3 residues: CASNYSRDQPQHF. The CDR3 DNA reads as TGTGCCAGCAATTACTCGAGGGATCAGCCCCAGCATTTT. The V gene is TRBV6-5, the J gene TRBJ1-5, with D uncertain. The CDR3 spans 13 residues. CDR1 and CDR2 (germline): MNHEY, SVGAGI.

This chain uses TRBV7-8 with TRBJ2-1; weak D call: TRBD2 (6 bases). Germline lookup yields CDR1 SGHVS and CDR2 FQNEAQ. V was pared by 2 bases and J by 1 base, with 18 bases between. The CDR3 contains 18 residues. This chain's CDR3 is CASSLPAGPWISYNEQFF. The CDR3 coding sequence is TGTGCCAGCAGCTTACCCGCGGGACCCTGGATTTCCTACAATGAGCAGTTCTTC.

Turning to this clone: A read error may produce the germline difference seen at one junction end. The rearrangement joins TRBV29-1 to TRBJ2-7; 10 bases match TRBD1. The CDR3 covers 12 residues. Germline CDR1 is SQVTM and CDR2 is ANQGSEA. The CDR3 DNA reads as TGCAGCGTTACCGGACCCGGGACAGGGGAAGACTTC. Protein: CSVTGPGTGEDF.

The chain couples TRBV9 to TRBJ2-5, with 12 positions matching TRBD2. Germline V gene sequence: CDR1 SGDLS, CDR2 YYNGEE. CDR3 length equals 17 residues. V lost 0 bases and J lost 2; bases outside the gene matches: 5. The CDR3 here is CASSVASSGRVQETQYF. The CDR3 DNA is TGTGCCAGCAGCGTAGCGTCTAGCGGGAGGGTGCAAGAGACCCAGTACTTC.

V is TRBV9 and J is TRBJ2-7; D perhaps matches TRBD2 (6 bases). Germline-derived CDR1 and CDR2 are SGDLS and YYNGEE. V was clipped by 7 bases and J by 7 bases, with 18 bases between them. CDR3 length: 13 amino acids. The chain's CDR3 is CASGTGVLGEQYF. The CDR3 nucleotides are TGTGCCAGCGGGACGGGAGTCCTCGGAGAGCAGTACTTC.

V and J are TRBV5-1 and TRBJ2-7; D might be TRBD2 (6 bases). Trimming took 2 bases from V and 1 from J, leaving 13 bases between them. The CDR3 spans 15 residues. Germline CDR1 and CDR2: SGHRS and YFSETQ. DNA for the CDR3: TGCGCCAGCAGCTTAGGGACTCTCGGGTCCTACGAGCAGTACTTC. It is translated as CASSLGTLGSYEQYF.

This CDR3 is CASSIDRRNTEAFF. CDR3 bases: TGTGCCAGCTCGATAGACAGGAGGAATACTGAAGCTTTCTTT. The chain joins TRBV18 to TRBJ1-1; the D gene is possibly TRBD1 (6 bases). V was shortened by 6 bases and J by 5 bases, with 16 bases between the two germline ends. The CDR3 has 14 residues. Germline CDR1 and CDR2: KGHSH and LQKENI.

The V and J genes are TRBV19 and TRBJ2-2, with TRBD1 identical over 9 bases. Germline CDR1 and CDR2: LNHDA and SQIVND (reference sequence). The CDR3 runs 17 residues. V was pared by 7 bases and J by 2 bases, with 11 bases of the junction left unmatched. The CDR3 DNA reads as TGTGCCAGTAAAAGACAGGGGGGCACCGGTAACACCGGGGAGCTGTTTTTT. This codes for CASKRQGGTGNTGELFF. The variable domain in full, with the rest retrieved from reference TRBV19 and TRBJ2-2, is DGGITQSPKYLFRKEGQNVTLSCEQNLNHDAMYWYRQDPGQGLRLIYYSQIVNDFQKGDIAEGYSVSREKKESFPLTVTSAQKNPTAFYLCASKRQGGTGNTGELFFGEGSRLTVL.

The V and J genes are TRBV7-8 and TRBJ2-3, with TRBD1 identical over 8 bases. Unmatched junction bases numbered 3, after V lost 3 bases and J lost 4 bases. CDR3 size: 14 residues. Germline V CDR1 and CDR2: SGHVS, FQNEAQ. CDR3 bases: TGTGCCAGCAGCTTCGGGACAGGAGCAGATACGCAGTATTTT. This sequence encodes CASSFGTGADTQYF.